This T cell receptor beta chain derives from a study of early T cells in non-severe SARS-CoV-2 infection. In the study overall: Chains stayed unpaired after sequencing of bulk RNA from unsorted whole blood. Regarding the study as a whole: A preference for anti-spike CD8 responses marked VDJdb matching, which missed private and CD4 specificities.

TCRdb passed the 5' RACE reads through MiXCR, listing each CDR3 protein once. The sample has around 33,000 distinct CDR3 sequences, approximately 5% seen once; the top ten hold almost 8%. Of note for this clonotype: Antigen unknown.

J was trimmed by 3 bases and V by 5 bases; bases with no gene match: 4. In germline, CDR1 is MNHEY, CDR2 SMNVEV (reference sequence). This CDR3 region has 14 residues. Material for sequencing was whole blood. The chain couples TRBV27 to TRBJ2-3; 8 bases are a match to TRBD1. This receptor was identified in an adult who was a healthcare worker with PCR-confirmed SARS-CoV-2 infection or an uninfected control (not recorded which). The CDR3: CASSLNRGTDTQYF. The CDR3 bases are TGTGCCAGCAGTCTAAACAGGGGGACAGATACGCAGTATTTT.